This TCR beta chain was sequenced during a study of cytomegalovirus exposure and HLA in healthy donors. Study-level points and caveats: The classifier was said to identify cytomegalovirus status with high specificity and sensitivity. Most TCR sequences proved rare, with some public TCRs found in many donors. Analysis was carried out at a later point, and it linked a missense DCLRE1C variant to TCR beta V- and J-gene trimming.

Healthy bone marrow donors made up the donors. Points on this clone: The antigen remains unidentified.

Trimming pared 6 bases from V and 1 base from J, leaving 9 bases between. Per germline, CDR1 MNHNY and CDR2 SVGAGI (reference sequence). The CDR3 is 13 residues long. The PCR used 60 Vbeta and 13 Jbeta primers. The protocol was immunoSEQ multiplex PCR, while the TCRdb copy is restricted to in-frame clones and leaves out a portion. The repertoire holds more than 110,000 clones, with approximately 80% as singletons. The V and J genes are TRBV6-6 and TRBJ1-1; D might be TRBD1 (6 bases). The TCR originated in a man aged 18 to 35 in good health and CMV-seronegative. Sequenced sample: PBMCs. The CDR3 loop is CASSEGQNTEAFF. CDR3 in DNA: TGTGCCAGCAGCGAGGGACAGAACACTGAAGCTTTCTTT.